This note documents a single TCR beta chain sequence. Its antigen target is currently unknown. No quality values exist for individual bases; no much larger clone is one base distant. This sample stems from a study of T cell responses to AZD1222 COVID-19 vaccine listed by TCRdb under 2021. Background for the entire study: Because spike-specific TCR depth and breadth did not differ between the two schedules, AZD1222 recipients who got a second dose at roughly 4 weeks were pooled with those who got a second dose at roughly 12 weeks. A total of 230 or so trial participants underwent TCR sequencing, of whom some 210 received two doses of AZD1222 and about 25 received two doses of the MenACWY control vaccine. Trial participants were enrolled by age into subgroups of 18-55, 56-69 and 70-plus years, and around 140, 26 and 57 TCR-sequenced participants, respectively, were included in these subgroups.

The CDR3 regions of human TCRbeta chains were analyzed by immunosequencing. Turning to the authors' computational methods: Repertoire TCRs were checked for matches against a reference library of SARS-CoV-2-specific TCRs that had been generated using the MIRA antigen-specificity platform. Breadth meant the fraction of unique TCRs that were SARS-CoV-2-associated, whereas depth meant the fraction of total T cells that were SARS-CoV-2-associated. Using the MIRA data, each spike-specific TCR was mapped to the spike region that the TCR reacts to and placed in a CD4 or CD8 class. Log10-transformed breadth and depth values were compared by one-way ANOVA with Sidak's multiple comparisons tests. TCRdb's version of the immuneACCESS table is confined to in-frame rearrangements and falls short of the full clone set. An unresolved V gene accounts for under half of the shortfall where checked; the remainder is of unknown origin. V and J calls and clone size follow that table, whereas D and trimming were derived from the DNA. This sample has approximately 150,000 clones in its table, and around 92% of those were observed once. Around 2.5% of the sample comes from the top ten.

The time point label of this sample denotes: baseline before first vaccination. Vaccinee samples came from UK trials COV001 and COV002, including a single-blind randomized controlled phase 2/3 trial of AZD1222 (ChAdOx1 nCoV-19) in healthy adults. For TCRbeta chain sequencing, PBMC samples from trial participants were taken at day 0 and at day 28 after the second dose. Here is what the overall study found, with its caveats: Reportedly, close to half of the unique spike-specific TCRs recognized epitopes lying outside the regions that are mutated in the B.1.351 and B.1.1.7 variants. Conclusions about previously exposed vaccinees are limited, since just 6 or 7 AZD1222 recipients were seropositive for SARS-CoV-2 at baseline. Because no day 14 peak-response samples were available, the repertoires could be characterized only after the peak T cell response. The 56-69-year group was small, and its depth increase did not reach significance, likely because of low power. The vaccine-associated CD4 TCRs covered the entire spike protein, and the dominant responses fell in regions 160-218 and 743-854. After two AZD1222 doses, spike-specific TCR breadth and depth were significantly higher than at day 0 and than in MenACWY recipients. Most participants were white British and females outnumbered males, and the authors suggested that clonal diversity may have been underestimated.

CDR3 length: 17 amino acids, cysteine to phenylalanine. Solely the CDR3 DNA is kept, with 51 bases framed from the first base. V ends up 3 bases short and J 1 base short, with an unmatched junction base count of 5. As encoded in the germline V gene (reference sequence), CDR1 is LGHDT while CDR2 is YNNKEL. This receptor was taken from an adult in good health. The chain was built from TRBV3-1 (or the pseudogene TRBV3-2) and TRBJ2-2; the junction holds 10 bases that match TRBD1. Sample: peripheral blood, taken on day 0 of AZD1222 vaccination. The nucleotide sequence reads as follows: TGTGCCAGCAGCCATCCGACAGGGGGCTGGAACACCGGGGAGCTGTTTTTT. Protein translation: CASSHPTGGWNTGELFF.